A selection of T cell receptor beta chains follows, all from one sample in a study of response to subunit inactivated influenza vaccine. Via MiXCR, TCRdb re-called the RT-PCR reads, giving one row per CDR3 protein. The profile shows roughly 460,000 distinct CDR3 sequences, approximately 11% of them singletons. The source was PBMCs from blood, collected roughly 46 days after vaccination. The receptors were sampled from a man aged 50 to 60 who received an inactivated influenza vaccine. The CDR3 runs from the conserved cysteine through the conserved F or W. D genes are given only for firm matches. For some rows the clone size is stated as once, few or many, or as a class when expanded; others skip it.

>TRBV5-1|.|TRBJ1-1|few
TGCGCCAGCAGCAGGGGAAGGACAGAAGAAGCTTTCTTT
CASSRGRTEEAFF
>TRBV7-2|.|TRBJ2-3|many
TGTGCCAGCAGCTTACAAGGCGGGGCCCTCGGGACAGATACGCAGTATTTT
CASSLQGGALGTDTQYF
>TRBV20-1|TRBD2|TRBJ2-7|many
TGCAGTGCTAAAGCGGGAGGGTCGTCCTACGAGCAGTACTTC
CSAKAGGSSYEQYF
>TRBV6-2/TRBV6-3|.|TRBJ2-5|few
TGTGCCAGCAGTTCCGCAGGGGGGCATGGTCGGCAAGAGACCCAGTACTTC
CASSSAGGHGRQETQYF
>TRBV29-1|TRBD2|TRBJ2-1|.
TGCAGCGTTGAGGGGGGGGTGGGGACTGAGCAGTTCTTC
CSVEGGVGTEQFF
>TRBV15|.|TRBJ2-2|few
TGTGCCACCAGCCAGACGATCTTCACGAGGGTCACCGGGGAGCTGTTTTTT
CATSQTIFTRVTGELFF
>TRBV25-1|.|TRBJ2-1|.
TGTGCCAGCAGTGCCTATGAGCAGTTCTTC
CASSAYEQFF
>TRBV12-3/TRBV12-4|TRBD2|TRBJ2-1|many
TGTGCCAGCAGTTCGACTAGCGGCTACAATGAGCAGTTCTTC
CASSSTSGYNEQFF
>TRBV20-1|.|TRBJ2-2|.
TGCAGTGCGTACGGGGCAGGGGCTAGCGGGGAGCTGTTTTTT
CSAYGAGASGELFF
>TRBV5-1|TRBD1|TRBJ2-1|.
TGCGCCAGCAGCCCTAACCGAGGGACAGACAGCTCCTACAATGAGCAGTTCTTC
CASSPNRGTDSSYNEQFF
>TRBV5-1|TRBD1|TRBJ2-5|.
TGCGCCAGCAGCGCCGGGACAGGGAGTCAAGAGACCCAGTACTTC
CASSAGTGSQETQYF
>TRBV20-1|TRBD2|TRBJ2-7|.
TGCAGTGCTGTAGCGGGAGGGAGGTCCGAGCAGTACTTC
CSAVAGGRSEQYF
>TRBV2|.|TRBJ1-6|.
TGTGCCAGCAGTGTGAGGCGGGAGGGGAATTCACCCCTCCACTTT
CASSVRREGNSPLHF
>TRBV7-9|.|TRBJ2-2|few
TGTGCCACCACAGGGGAGGGAACGAACACCGGGGAGCTGTTTTTT
CATTGEGTNTGELFF
>TRBV6-2/TRBV6-3|.|TRBJ1-1|few
TGTGCCAGCAGTTACTCGGTTGGGGGCACTGAAGCTTTCTTT
CASSYSVGGTEAFF
>TRBV4-2|.|TRBJ2-7|many
TGTGCCAGCAGCCGAGACCGGGGCGTCGACGAGCAGTACTTC
CASSRDRGVDEQYF
>TRBV5-1|TRBD1|TRBJ2-7|many
TGCGCCAGCAGGACCGGGACAGGGACCTACGAGCAGTACTTC
CASRTGTGTYEQYF
>TRBV4-1|.|TRBJ1-5|.
TGCGCCAGCAGCTCAACCCCCGGGGGACGCAATCAGCCCCAGCATTTT
CASSSTPGGRNQPQHF
>TRBV3-1|.|TRBJ2-5|.
TGTGCCAGCAGCCAAGGGCCCAGGGAATACGAGACCCAGTACTTC
CASSQGPREYETQYF
>TRBV6-5|TRBD2|TRBJ2-1|many
TGTGCCAGCAGTTACGAGCGGGGGTCGTATGAGCAGTTCTTC
CASSYERGSYEQFF
>TRBV12-3/TRBV12-4|.|TRBJ2-7|many
TGTGCCAGCAGTTTTTATCGGGGATGGGGCGAGCAGTACTTC
CASSFYRGWGEQYF
>TRBV4-3|.|TRBJ2-7|.
TGCGCCAGCAGCCAAGTAGGAGGAACCCCCTACGAGCAGTACTTC
CASSQVGGTPYEQYF